This TCR beta chain was recorded in a study of blood T cells in healthy people across ages. Together with a sample-barcoded 5' primer, a J-beta primer mix was included in a second PCR lasting about 7 to 11 cycles. Each TCR beta cDNA got a 12-nucleotide random molecular identifier. TCRdb fed the 5' RACE reads into MiXCR, producing one record per CDR3 protein. The table includes 600,000 or so distinct CDR3 sequences, approximately 30% detected once. Notes on this clonotype: Its antigen is as yet unknown.

Overall study findings and caveats: Correlation between TCR beta diversity and naive T cell percentage was strong.

CDR1 is SGHRS and CDR2 is YFSETQ in the germline V gene. There are 18 residues in the CDR3. The V end was cut by 2 bases, the J end by 0 bases, with 15 bases between. RNA extraction gave at least 5 micrograms of total RNA per sample. This clonotype was obtained from a woman older than 75 in good health. The source material was blood. The rearrangement joins TRBV5-1 to TRBJ2-6, with TRBD1 as a possible D gene (6 bases). CDR3 in DNA: TGCGCCAGCAGCTTTAATGGGGGCCTGCGCTCTGGGGCCAACGTCCTGACTTTC. Its translation is CASSFNGGLRSGANVLTF.